Following are 30 T cell receptor beta chains from one sample sequenced in a study of blood T cell repertoires in COVID-19. TCRdb's copy holds only in-frame clones and misses some; the assay was immunoSEQ multiplex PCR. The sample consists of under 200,000 clones, 87% of them appearing once. The sequencing sample was made of peripheral blood. Receptors were obtained from a woman in her fifties or sixties who had recovered from COVID-19.

The chain has TRBV5-1 and TRBJ2-1; 9 bases line up with TRBD2. There are 16 residues in the CDR3. Germline lookup yields CDR1 SGHRS and CDR2 YFSETQ. V shed 4 bases and J 4 bases; nucleotides not matched to a gene: 9. The chain's CDR3 is CASSAPPSGAYNEQFF. The DNA for the CDR3 is TGCGCCAGCAGCGCACCCCCTAGCGGGGCATACAATGAGCAGTTCTTC.

The table lists this clone with a count of one. The chain couples TRBV18 to TRBJ2-1; 14 bases fit TRBD2. With 4 bases clipped from V and 2 bases from J, the junction kept 7 bases outside the gene matches. The CDR3 length is 18 residues. Germline CDR1 is KGHSH and CDR2 is LQKENI. The chain's CDR3 is CASSLGTSGGVTYNEQFF. As DNA, the CDR3 is TGTGCCAGCTCACTGGGGACTAGCGGGGGAGTAACCTACAATGAGCAGTTCTTC.

The CDR3 protein is CASSPPSTGSEQYF. CDR3 bases: TGTGCCAGCTCACCGCCTTCGACAGGGTCCGAGCAGTACTTC. The genes are TRBV18 and TRBJ2-7, with TRBD1 matching over 7 bases. V trimming: 3 bases; J trimming: 6 bases; junction bases outside the gene matches: 8. CDR1 is KGHSH, CDR2 LQKENI, per germline. This CDR3 spans 14 amino acids.

The V call is TRBV3-1 (or the pseudogene TRBV3-2), the J call TRBJ1-1, with TRBD1 matching over 7 bases. The CDR3 is made up of 16 amino acids. Germline V lookup: CDR1 LGHDT, CDR2 YNNKEL (reference sequence). V trimming: 3 bases; J trimming: 0 bases; junction bases outside the gene matches: 7. The CDR3 here is CASSHFRQGLNTEAFF. DNA for the CDR3: TGTGCCAGCAGCCATTTCCGACAGGGCCTGAACACTGAAGCTTTCTTT.

This clone appeared a single time. The gene calls are TRBV7-6 and TRBJ2-2, with TRBD2 matching 10 bases. The CDR3 consists of 16 residues. V was pared by 5 bases and J by 4 bases, with 7 bases of the junction left unmatched. CDR1 is SGHVS and CDR2 is FNYEAQ in the germline V gene. The CDR3 DNA reads as TGTGCCAGCAGCCTGAGCGGGGGGGCGGGCACCGGGGAGCTGTTTTTT. Translated: CASSLSGGAGTGELFF.

J is TRBJ2-7 and V is TRBV28, with D maybe TRBD2 (5 bases). The V end lost 3 bases, the J end lost 3 bases, and 12 bases lay between the germline ends. The germline V gene encodes CDR1 MDHEN and CDR2 SYDVKM. CDR3 length: 14 amino acids. This CDR3 reads CASSFLSGIYEQYF. CDR3 sequence (DNA): TGTGCCAGCAGTTTTCTCTCGGGGATCTACGAGCAGTACTTC.

This clone was found once. CDR3 DNA sequence: TGTGCCAGCAAGCGGGGGGCCTTAGATACGCAGTATTTT. Protein sequence: CASKRGALDTQYF. The chain is built from TRBV2 and TRBJ2-3; 9 bases align to TRBD2. V dropped 7 bases and J dropped 5; count of bases not matched to a gene: 4. CDR1 and CDR2 from the germline V gene are SNHLY and FYNNEI. The CDR3 covers 13 residues.

This chain links TRBV18 with TRBJ2-5; 9 positions agree with TRBD2. CDR1 and CDR2 from the germline V gene are KGHSH and LQKENI. Trimming at V came to 2 bases and at J to 3 bases, leaving 4 bases not matched to a gene. The CDR3 contains 15 residues. CDR3 loop: CASSPNAGGEETQYF. DNA for the CDR3: TGTGCCAGCTCACCAAACGCGGGGGGGGAAGAGACCCAGTACTTC.

The chain carries TRBV7-9 and TRBJ2-2; possibly TRBD1 for D (6 bases). V gave up 1 base and J gave up 7 bases, with 10 bases separating them. Germline CDR1 and CDR2: SEHNR and FQNEAQ (reference sequence). This CDR3 spans 14 amino acids. The CDR3 spells CASSLEQGDGELFF. The CDR3 bases are TGTGCCAGCAGCTTAGAACAGGGTGACGGGGAGCTGTTTTTT.

This clone was picked up one time. The chain uses TRBV5-4 and TRBJ2-7; D may be TRBD1 (6 bases). The length of the CDR3 is 14 residues. The ends were cut back, 3 bases at V and 0 bases at J, with 10 bases in the middle. Germline CDR1 and CDR2: SGHNT and YYREEE (reference sequence). The DNA of the CDR3 is TGTGCCAGCAGCTCAGACAGGAGCTCCTACGAGCAGTACTTC. Translating it yields CASSSDRSSYEQYF.

The chain carries TRBV9 and TRBJ1-3, with D perhaps TRBD1 (6 bases). The CDR3 loop spans 16 amino acids. V lost 4 bases, J lost 0 bases, and 14 bases lay in between. Germline loops: CDR1 SGDLS, CDR2 YYNGEE. The CDR3 spells CASSQGPANSGNTIYF. The CDR3 region has the DNA TGTGCCAGCAGCCAGGGGCCGGCAAACTCTGGAAACACCATATATTTT.

V and J are TRBV7-2 and TRBJ2-1, with 8 positions matching TRBD2. Losses at the gene ends were 2 bases for V and 11 bases for J; bases not matched to a gene: 5. The CDR3 loop spans 13 amino acids. Germline values: CDR1 SGHTA, CDR2 FQGNSA. The CDR3 coding sequence is TGTGCCAGCAGCTTATCACTAGCGGTGAAGCAGTTCTTC. Its protein is CASSLSLAVKQFF.

This chain links TRBV9 with TRBJ1-5; a possible D gene is TRBD1 (6 bases). Germline V gives CDR1 SGDLS, CDR2 YYNGEE. Trimming removed 0 bases at V and 6 bases at J, with 13 bases between. The CDR3 has 15 amino acids. CDR3 sequence (DNA): TGTGCCAGCAGCGTAGGAGAAGGGGGACGTCAGCCCCAGCATTTT. Protein: CASSVGEGGRQPQHF.

This clone was seen more than once but under ten times. The chain recombines TRBV9 with TRBJ2-3, with TRBD1 identical over 11 bases. The CDR3 is made up of 17 amino acids. Germline CDR1 reads SGDLS; CDR2 reads YYNGEE. V gave up 0 bases and J gave up 2 bases; unmatched junction bases: 5. CDR3 coding DNA: TGTGCCAGCAGCGTAGCGGGGACAGGGGGGCCCACAGATACGCAGTATTTT. This translates into CASSVAGTGGPTDTQYF.

V usage is TRBV19 and J usage is TRBJ1-2; 7 bases agree with TRBD1. Germline CDR1 reads LNHDA; CDR2 reads SQIVND (reference sequence). With V trimmed by 5 bases and J by 2 bases, 8 bases remained unmatched. The CDR3 has 15 amino acids. CDR3 in DNA: TGTGCCAGTAGTCCACAGGGGTCCGTGAACTATGGCTACACCTTC. Translated: CASSPQGSVNYGYTF.

The chain employs TRBV2 and TRBJ1-4, with D perhaps matching TRBD1 (5 bases). Germline V CDR1 and CDR2: SNHLY, FYNNEI. The CDR3 runs 15 residues. V lost 8 bases, J lost 4 bases, and 17 bases lay in between. Written as DNA, the CDR3 is TGTGCCAGCGGGGGGACTCTAGGGATTAATGAAAAACTGTTTTTT. This sequence encodes CASGGTLGINEKLFF.

The gene calls are TRBV4-1 and TRBJ1-5; 10 bases are a match to TRBD1. This CDR3 contains 16 residues. From germline, CDR1 is MGHRA and CDR2 YSYEKL. The V segment lost 3 bases and the J segment 3 bases; nucleotides outside the gene matches: 5. The CDR3 loop reads CASSHAGTGVNQPQHF. Here the CDR3 DNA reads TGCGCCAGCAGCCATGCCGGGACAGGGGTCAATCAGCCCCAGCATTTT.

The chain is built from TRBV11-2 and TRBJ2-7; 7 nucleotides match TRBD2. Germline assignment: CDR1 SGHAT and CDR2 FQNNGV. The CDR3 consists of 16 residues. V dropped 0 bases and J dropped 1; count of bases not matched to a gene: 6. The CDR3 DNA follows: TGTGCCAGCAGCTTAGATTCCAGCGGGGATTCCTACGAGCAGTACTTC. Its protein product is CASSLDSSGDSYEQYF.

V usage is TRBV5-4 and J usage is TRBJ1-2; 10 positions agree with TRBD1. The trim removed 3 bases at V and 4 bases at J, leaving 6 bases unmatched. This CDR3 contains 15 residues. Germline loops: CDR1 SGHNT, CDR2 YYREEE (reference sequence). This CDR3 reads CASSSPTGGGYGYTF. CDR3 DNA: TGTGCCAGCAGCTCGCCGACAGGGGGCGGCTATGGCTACACCTTC.

The genes are TRBV10-2 and TRBJ2-2, with 8 bases matching TRBD2. This CDR3 has 14 residues. In germline, CDR1 is WSHSY, CDR2 SAAADI. The V segment lost 6 bases and the J segment 6 bases; nucleotides outside the gene matches: 6. DNA of the CDR3: TGCGCCAGCAGGCTTGGGACTAGTGCCGGGGAGCTGTTTTTT. Its translation: CASRLGTSAGELFF.

This chain uses TRBV10-3 with TRBJ2-5; a weak D match, TRBD2 (6 bases). V lost 8 bases, J lost 4 bases, and 14 bases lay in between. Germline CDR1 ENHRY, CDR2 SYGVKD. This CDR3 has 13 amino acids. The CDR3 loop is CAIGRGSGETQYF. The CDR3 DNA reads as TGTGCCATCGGACGGGGGAGTGGAGAGACCCAGTACTTC.

The chain is built from TRBV10-3 and TRBJ2-5; maybe TRBD2 (6 bases). The germline V gene has CDR1 ENHRY and CDR2 SYGVKD. V shed 6 bases and J shed 2 bases, with 10 bases lying between them. This CDR3 has 13 residues. The CDR3 reads CAIRGTLQETQYF. As DNA, the CDR3 is TGTGCCATCAGGGGGACTTTACAAGAGACCCAGTACTTC.

The chain carries TRBV27 and TRBJ1-5; D gene unclear. The CDR3 runs 15 residues. CDR1 is MNHEY, CDR2 SMNVEV, per germline (reference sequence). The V end lost 3 bases, the J end lost 0 bases, and 9 bases lay between the germline ends. The CDR3 here is CASSFSSYSNQPQHF. The CDR3 coding sequence is TGTGCCAGCAGTTTCTCATCCTATAGCAATCAGCCCCAGCATTTT.

The J gene is TRBJ2-5, the V gene TRBV9; D might be TRBD1 (6 bases). In germline, CDR1 is SGDLS, CDR2 YYNGEE. CDR3 size: 18 residues. The V end lost 1 base, the J end lost 2 bases, and 21 bases lay between the germline ends. In nucleotides, the CDR3 is TGTGCCAGCAGCGTACTGGACAGTCAGGGAAGAGGACAAGAGACCCAGTACTTC. Translated, it gives CASSVLDSQGRGQETQYF.

The genes are TRBV27 and TRBJ2-3; D is ambiguous. The germline CDR1 and CDR2 sequences are MNHEY and SMNVEV (reference sequence). V was clipped by 0 bases and J by 0 bases, with 4 bases between them. This CDR3 contains 14 residues. CDR3 bases: TGTGCCAGCAGTTTATCGCTAAGCACAGATACGCAGTATTTT. Protein sequence: CASSLSLSTDTQYF.

The chain combines TRBV28 with TRBJ1-2, with D perhaps matching TRBD1 (6 bases). Germline CDR1 reads MDHEN; CDR2 reads SYDVKM. Deletions cut 3 bases from V and 7 bases from J, with 15 bases between. The CDR3 totals 14 residues. The CDR3 DNA is TGTGCCAGCAGTTTTCGAGGGGGAGAGGGTGGCTACACCTTC. This codes for CASSFRGGEGGYTF.

The V gene is TRBV6-5, the J gene TRBJ2-7; 8 bases are shared with TRBD2. V shed 6 bases, J shed 3 bases, and the junction held 4 bases outside the gene matches. Germline V gene lookup returns CDR1 MNHEY and CDR2 SVGAGI. The CDR3 is 13 amino acids. This chain's CDR3 is CASRRTSFYEQYF. DNA for the CDR3: TGTGCCAGCAGAAGGACTAGCTTCTACGAGCAGTACTTC.

The genes are TRBV11-2 and TRBJ1-1, with 7 positions matching TRBD1. Germline V lookup: CDR1 SGHAT, CDR2 FQNNGV. The CDR3 covers 16 residues. V was clipped by 3 bases and J by 2 bases; unmatched bases: 9. CDR3: CASSFAIGTANTEAFF. The CDR3 DNA reads TGTGCCAGCAGCTTTGCAATTGGGACAGCTAACACTGAAGCTTTCTTT.

The V call is TRBV5-4, the J call TRBJ1-2, with a tentative D call TRBD1 (5 bases). The CDR3 has 11 residues. Trimming took 4 bases from V and 6 from J, leaving 7 bases between them. Germline CDR1 is SGHNT and CDR2 is YYREEE (reference sequence). CDR3 sequence reads: CASSPGDGYTF. The CDR3 coding sequence is TGTGCCAGCAGCCCGGGGGATGGCTACACCTTC. Full variable domain (missing parts from reference TRBV5-4 and TRBJ1-2): ETGVTQSPTHLIKTRGQQVTLRCSSQSGHNTVSWYQQALGQGPQFIFQYYREEENGRGNFPPRFSGLQFPNYSSELNVNALELDDSALYLCASSPGDGYTFGSGTRLTVV.

The chain joins TRBV21-1 to TRBJ1-3; no check of the table's D call, TRBD1, against the DNA was made. TRBV21-1 is a known pseudogene. The length of the CDR3 is 15 residues. The CDR3 sequence is CASSKGAGSGNTIYF. In nucleotides, the CDR3 is TGTGCCAGCAGCAAAGGGGCAGGGTCTGGAAACACCATATATTTT.